This paragraph reports one TCR beta chain. The data derive from a study of T-cell reconstitution after alpha-beta-depleted transplantation in children. As it was prepared, the TCRbeta library received unique molecular identifiers. One entry per CDR3 protein results from TCRdb running MiXCR on the PCR reads. The repertoire holds about 540,000 distinct CDR3 sequences, approximately 16% seen once, with over 3% in the top ten. The TCR sequence derives from a human donor who donated a stem cell graft to a child with acute lymphoblastic leukemia. The sequenced sample was PBMCs from the stem cell graft donor, obtained from the stem cell graft.

This chain's CDR3 is CASSQPGLDKHNEQFF. CDR3 bases: TGCGCCAGCAGCCAGCCGGGACTAGATAAACACAATGAGCAGTTCTTC. The chain joins TRBV4-1 to TRBJ2-1, with 8 bases lining up with TRBD2. There are 16 residues in the CDR3. The germline gives CDR1 MGHRA, CDR2 YSYEKL. With 3 bases clipped from V and 5 bases from J, the junction kept 9 bases outside the gene matches.